The TCR beta chain described here comes from a study of cytomegalovirus exposure and HLA in healthy donors. Looked up from germline, CDR1 is KGHSY and CDR2 is FQNENV. The length of the CDR3 is 15 residues. V gave up 3 bases and J gave up 7 bases, with 18 bases separating them. 13 Jbeta primers and 60 Vbeta primers were used for the PCR. The repertoire was sequenced with immunoSEQ multiplex PCR; TCRdb's copy has only in-frame clones and lacks some. The sample records roughly 160,000 clones, approximately 88% being singletons. Nominally healthy donors were sampled, though unrecorded immune exposures were likely. This clone was seen a few times. Antigen: not known. Whole-study results and caveats: More clonal expansion characterized HLA-associated TCR beta chains than equally common others in a later analysis. Published work reported that the classifier diagnosed cytomegalovirus status with high specificity and sensitivity.

The sequence came from a boy younger than 10 in good health and CMV-seronegative. The sequencing sample was made of PBMCs. This rearrangement joins TRBV16 to TRBJ1-2, with a weak D call TRBD1 (6 bases). CDR3 residues: CASSHSKSGTSGYTF. CDR3 DNA: TGTGCCAGCAGCCACTCCAAATCCGGGACATCTGGCTACACCTTC.